This entry is about one TCR beta chain. This specimen comes from a study of control samples from healthy donors and cancer patients. CDR3 length: 15 amino acids. The germline V gene has CDR1 MNHEY and CDR2 SVGAGI. V shed 0 bases and J shed 5 bases, with 11 bases lying between them. TCRdb's table, derived via immunoSEQ multiplex PCR, lists solely in-frame clones and lacks some. The sample holds 84,000 or so clones; about nine tenths are singletons and the top ten take roughly 15%. The receptor was derived from a middle-aged man in good health. Sample: blood. The V and J genes are TRBV6-5 and TRBJ1-5, with a tentative D call TRBD1 (5 bases). The CDR3 region is CASSYSGVGDQPQHF. For the CDR3, the DNA is TGTGCCAGCAGTTACTCGGGGGTAGGAGATCAGCCCCAGCATTTT.